The clone carrying this TCR beta chain was found a few times. This CDR3 contains 14 residues. Losses at the gene ends were 7 bases for V and 4 bases for J; bases not matched to a gene: 8. Germline V lookup: CDR1 SNHLY, CDR2 FYNNEI. This record comes from a study of T cells after yellow fever vaccination. 5'RACE template switching generated TCR cDNA, adding a universal primer site and UMIs. TCRdb recomputed calls from the 5' RACE reads with MiXCR, one row per CDR3 protein. The repertoire holds around 590,000 distinct CDR3 sequences, around an eighth seen once, with 15% in the top ten. Sequences were derived from PBMCs, sampled on the day of the yellow fever booster vaccination. The TCR originated in a man between 25 and 39 years old who received the YFV17D yellow fever vaccine. The chain has TRBV2 and TRBJ1-2; 8 bases agree with TRBD1. The CDR3 loop reads CASIQGVVSYGYTF. The CDR3 nucleotides are TGTGCCAGCATACAGGGGGTAGTAAGCTATGGCTACACCTTC.